Below are 10 T cell receptor beta chains sequenced from a single sample in a study of CD8 T cells in ankylosing spondylitis. Regarding the study as a whole: In ankylosing spondylitis blood, a motif of eight highly homologous TCR beta variants appeared characteristic.

TCRdb redid the calling of the 5' RACE reads with MiXCR, one entry per CDR3 protein. The sample records about 840,000 distinct CDR3 sequences, around 11% being singletons. What these receptors recognize is not known. Material: blood, either unsorted or a sorted T cell fraction (not recorded which). The origin of the receptors is a male donor with ankylosing spondylitis.

The table lists this clonotype with a few counts. The rearrangement uses TRBV12-3 or TRBV12-4 and TRBJ1-3; no definite D call. The V and J ends lost 8 bases and 2 bases respectively, with 7 bases between them. This CDR3 is 12 amino acids long. CDR3 nucleotide sequence: TGTGCCAGCCCCACCCCTGGAAACACCATATATTTT. This translates into CASPTPGNTIYF.

This clonotype has a handful of counts. The rearrangement links TRBV13 to TRBJ2-4; 8 bases are a match to TRBD2. Trimming took 0 bases from V and 6 from J; bases not matched to a gene: 4. CDR1 and CDR2 from the germline V gene are PRHDT and FYEKMQ (reference sequence). CDR3 size: 15 residues. CDR3 coding DNA: TGTGCCAGCAGCTTAGGCATGCGGGGGGTAAACATTCAGTACTTC. Translation gives CASSLGMRGVNIQYF.

The table lists this clonotype with many counts. V gene TRBV10-3 combines with J gene TRBJ1-5; 9 nucleotides line up with TRBD1. V was pared by 0 bases and J by 0 bases, with 9 bases of the junction left unmatched. The CDR3 consists of 19 residues. Germline CDR1 and CDR2: ENHRY and SYGVKD. CDR3 sequence reads: CAISESWDRESYSNQPQHF. The DNA for the CDR3 is TGTGCCATCAGTGAGTCATGGGACAGGGAGTCATATAGCAATCAGCCCCAGCATTTT.

V and J are TRBV4-1 and TRBJ1-5; D remains unclear. In germline, CDR1 is MGHRA, CDR2 YSYEKL. CDR3 length: 17 residues. Trimming removed 1 base from V and 1 base from J, with 14 bases in between. The CDR3 loop reads CASSQGSQAGSNQPQHF. CDR3 DNA: TGCGCCAGCAGCCAAGGTTCCCAGGCGGGAAGCAATCAGCCCCAGCATTTT.

This clonotype was counted ten times or more. The CDR3 reads CASSLAGDTGELFF. CDR3 sequence (DNA): TGCGCCAGCAGCTTGGCGGGGGACACCGGGGAGCTGTTTTTT. The gene calls are TRBV5-1 and TRBJ2-2, with D tentatively TRBD2 (6 bases). The germline V gene encodes CDR1 SGHRS and CDR2 YFSETQ. Trimming shortened V by 0 bases and J by 3 bases, and 6 bases separated the two germline ends. The CDR3 has 14 residues.

The chain uses TRBV12-3 or TRBV12-4 and TRBJ2-3; 11 nucleotides match TRBD1. Unmatched junction bases numbered 3, after V lost 6 bases and J lost 4 bases. This CDR3 is 14 amino acids long. CDR3 residues: CASRGTGGADTQYF. The CDR3 coding sequence is TGTGCCAGCAGGGGGACAGGGGGAGCAGATACGCAGTATTTT.

This clonotype was counted between two and nine times. V is TRBV27 and J is TRBJ2-7; 14 nucleotides line up with TRBD2. V was pared by 4 bases and J by 6 bases, with 14 bases of the junction left unmatched. Germline V gene sequence: CDR1 MNHEY, CDR2 SMNVEV (reference sequence). The CDR3 has 18 amino acids. This chain's CDR3 is CASSSHLGTSGRLFEQYF. Here the CDR3 DNA reads TGTGCCAGCAGTTCACACCTTGGGACTAGCGGGAGACTATTCGAGCAGTACTTC.

This clonotype has a handful of counts. The CDR3 coding sequence is TGTGCCAGCAGCTTAGTACTAGCGGGCCGAGAGACCCAGTACTTC. This gives the protein CASSLVLAGRETQYF. V gene TRBV11-2 combines with J gene TRBJ2-5, with 9 nucleotides matching TRBD2. The germline V gene encodes CDR1 SGHAT and CDR2 FQNNGV. V was clipped by 1 base and J by 4 bases; unmatched bases: 4. This CDR3 spans 15 amino acids. The full variable domain, completed using reference TRBV11-2 and TRBJ2-5, is EAGVAQSPRYKIIEKRQSVAFWCNPISGHATLYWYQQILGQGPKLLIQFQNNGVVDDSQLPKDRFSAERLKGVDSTLKIQPAKLEDSAVYLCASSLVLAGRETQYFGPGTRLLVL.

This clonotype was seen more than once but under ten times. As DNA, the CDR3 is TGTGCCACCAGCAGAGAGCGGGGGACCTACGAGCAGTACTTC. Its protein is CATSRERGTYEQYF. The genes are TRBV15 and TRBJ2-7; TRBD2 matches at 7 bases. In germline, CDR1 is LNHNV, CDR2 YYDKDF (reference sequence). J lost 2 bases, V lost 0 bases, and 1 base had no gene match. CDR3 size: 14 residues.

This clonotype was counted ten times or more. J is TRBJ2-2 and V is TRBV3-1; tentative D call: TRBD2 (6 bases). V lost 4 bases, J lost 6 bases, and 9 bases lay in between. Per the germline V gene, CDR1 is LGHDT and CDR2 is YNNKEL (reference sequence). This CDR3 is built from 13 residues. The CDR3 DNA reads as TGTGCCAGCAGCCCGACTAGTCCCGGGGAGCTGTTTTTT. Protein: CASSPTSPGELFF. The full variable domain, completed using reference TRBV3-1 and TRBJ2-2, is DTAVSQTPKYLVTQMGNDKSIKCEQNLGHDTMYWYKQDSKKFLKIMFSYNNKELIINETVPNRFSPKSPDKAHLNLHINSLELGDSAVYFCASSPTSPGELFFGEGSRLTVL.